A selection of T cell receptor beta chains follows, all from one sample in a study of CD8 T cells in ankylosing spondylitis. TCRdb processed the 5' RACE reads anew with MiXCR; each CDR3 protein has one entry. This sample has some 37,000 distinct CDR3 sequences, with roughly 13% found just once. Specimen: synovial fluid, either unsorted or a sorted T cell fraction (not recorded which). These receptors came from a male donor with ankylosing spondylitis. Both conserved end residues are part of each CDR3. D genes are given only for firm matches. Clone size is given for some rows only: seen once, a few or many times, or a class if the clone is expanded.

v_gene,j_gene,d_gene,abundance,CDR3nt,CDR3aa
TRBV9,TRBJ2-1,TRBD1,-,TGTGCCAGCAGCGTAGAGAACAGGGGGGATGAGCAGTTCTTC,CASSVENRGDEQFF
TRBV29-1,TRBJ2-1,-,many,TGCAGCGTCTCCAGGGGTCGCGAGCAGTTCTTC,CSVSRGREQFF
TRBV4-3,TRBJ2-2,-,few,TGCGCCAGCAGCCAAGACTCCCTCACCGGGGAGCTGTTTTTT,CASSQDSLTGELFF
TRBV12-3/TRBV12-4,TRBJ1-5,TRBD1,many,TGTGCCAGCACCCCGACAGGGTATAGCGATCAGCCCCAGCATTTT,CASTPTGYSDQPQHF
TRBV11-2,TRBJ2-5,-,-,TGTGCCAGCACCCCAGGAGGTCGGGCGGGGGAGACCCAGTACTTC,CASTPGGRAGETQYF
TRBV24-1,TRBJ2-1,-,few,TGTGCCACCAGTCAATGGGGGGAGGCCCAGTTCTTC,CATSQWGEAQFF
TRBV20-1,TRBJ2-4,-,many,TGCAGTGCTAGAGGGGACGTACAGGAAAACATTCAGTACTTC,CSARGDVQENIQYF
TRBV27,TRBJ2-7,-,many,TGTGCCACCGGCCTCCCCTACGAGCAGTACTTC,CATGLPYEQYF
TRBV27,TRBJ2-5,TRBD2,many,TGTGCCAGCAGTCCGGGACTAGCGGACCTAAGGCGAGAGACCCAGTACTTC,CASSPGLADLRRETQYF
TRBV7-9,TRBJ1-1,TRBD1,-,TGTGCCAGCAGCACTTTGACAGGGGAGAGAACTGAAGCTTTCTTT,CASSTLTGERTEAFF
TRBV12-3/TRBV12-4,TRBJ2-2,-,-,TGTGCCAGCAGTTTAGCGGCGGAATCAGGGGGGGAGCTGTTTTTT,CASSLAAESGGELFF
TRBV14,TRBJ1-5,-,-,TGTGCCAGCAGCCAAGAGGGTGTGTTGCCCCTATGGCCCCAGCATTTT,CASSQEGVLPLWPQHF
TRBV4-3,TRBJ2-7,-,few,TGCGCCAGCAGCCAAGATAAGTATAGTTTCTCCTACGAGCAGTACTTC,CASSQDKYSFSYEQYF
TRBV20-1,TRBJ1-6,-,many,TGCAGTGCTAGAGTGTTTCGGGTGGCCGAGAGCTCACCCCTCCACTTT,CSARVFRVAESSPLHF
TRBV19,TRBJ2-2,TRBD1,many,TGTGCCAGTAGCACAGGGGCGAACACCGGGGAGCTGTTTTTT,CASSTGANTGELFF
TRBV7-9,TRBJ2-7,TRBD2,-,TGTGCCAGCAGCTTAGATGGGAGCGGGAGCGCTTCCTACGAGCAGTACTTC,CASSLDGSGSASYEQYF
TRBV28,TRBJ2-7,-,few,TGTGCCAGCAGTTGGGGCGGCCATACCTACGAGCAGTACTTC,CASSWGGHTYEQYF
TRBV5-1,TRBJ1-1,-,few,TGCGCCAGCAGAACAGAGATGAACACTGAAGCTTTCTTT,CASRTEMNTEAFF
TRBV14,TRBJ2-7,-,few,TGTGCCAGCAGCCAAATTGGGATGGGGTACGAGCAGTACTTC,CASSQIGMGYEQYF
TRBV6-4,TRBJ2-2,-,many,TGTGCCAGCAGTGACTCGACAGGCACCGGGGAGCTGTTTTTT,CASSDSTGTGELFF
TRBV6-1,TRBJ1-5,-,-,TGTGCCAGCATGTCTGGCGGGGGCGGGCAGCCCCAGCATTTT,CASMSGGGGQPQHF
TRBV10-3,TRBJ1-1,TRBD1,-,TGTGCCATCAGTGCCGACCAGGGGGCGAGTACTGAAGCTTTCTTT,CAISADQGASTEAFF
TRBV5-1,TRBJ2-1,-,few,TGCGCCAGCAGCTTGGGTGGCGGGACTGGGGATGAGCAGTTCTTC,CASSLGGGTGDEQFF
TRBV20-1,TRBJ2-2,TRBD1,few,TGCAGTGCTAGATCCTGGGGACAGGGAGAATCCGGGGAGCTGTTTTTT,CSARSWGQGESGELFF
TRBV12-3/TRBV12-4,TRBJ2-1,-,many,TGTGCCAGCAGTGTCTCCTACAATGAGCAGTTCTTC,CASSVSYNEQFF
TRBV2,TRBJ2-1,TRBD1,many,TGTGCCAGCAGCCACGGACAGGGGCCCTACAATGAGCAGTTCTTC,CASSHGQGPYNEQFF
TRBV14,TRBJ2-5,-,-,TGTGCCAGCAGCCAAGATTTCGTTGAGACCCAGTACTTC,CASSQDFVETQYF
TRBV4-2,TRBJ2-5,-,few,TGTGCCAGCAGCCAAGAGCGGGGGCGGGGAGAGACCCAGTACTTC,CASSQERGRGETQYF
TRBV5-1,TRBJ2-5,TRBD2,many,TGCGCCAGCAGCTTGGAACTAGCGGCGCAAGAGACCCAGTACTTC,CASSLELAAQETQYF
TRBV12-3/TRBV12-4,TRBJ1-1,TRBD1,-,TGTGCCAGCAGTTCTCGACAGGGGCCAAACACTGAAGCTTTCTTT,CASSSRQGPNTEAFF
TRBV10-2,TRBJ2-7,-,few,TGCGCCAGCAGTGAGGCACTAGCCTACGAGCAGTACTTC,CASSEALAYEQYF
TRBV20-1,TRBJ2-1,-,-,TGCAGTGCTAGAGGGCAGGGACGGTACAATGAGCAGTTCTTC,CSARGQGRYNEQFF
TRBV7-6,TRBJ2-5,-,-,TGTGCCAGCAGTTCAAGAGGGCTTGAGACCCAGTACTTC,CASSSRGLETQYF
TRBV13,TRBJ2-1,TRBD1,few,TGTGCCAGCAGCTTAGAATCAGTTCTAGGGACAGGGCCTTACAATGAGCAGTTCTTC,CASSLESVLGTGPYNEQFF
TRBV27,TRBJ2-7,TRBD2,many,TGTGCCAGCAGTTTAGGGCGGGGGATTACCTACGAGCAGTACTTC,CASSLGRGITYEQYF
TRBV30,TRBJ2-7,-,many,TGTGCCTGCTTGACAATGGCGGGGGAGCAGTACTTC,CACLTMAGEQYF